This TCR beta chain derives from a study of blood T cell repertoires in COVID-19. V dropped 5 bases and J dropped 4 bases, with 7 bases sitting between them. The CDR3 has 12 residues. The V gene's germline CDR1 is SEHNR and CDR2 FQNEAQ (reference sequence). Original handling: For nucleated cells, counts were estimated from reference gene primer amplification. The repertoire was sequenced with immunoSEQ multiplex PCR; TCRdb's copy has only in-frame clones and lacks some. V, J and clone size are those of that table, while D and trimming were read from the DNA. The table lists roughly 63,000 clones, roughly four fifths of them singletons.

Input material: peripheral blood. The TCR was taken from a woman at least 80 years old with acute or convalescent COVID-19. The chain uses TRBV7-9 and TRBJ2-3; D unresolved. The CDR3 region has the DNA TGTGCCAGCAGCCCTCTAGCAGATACGCAGTATTTT. Protein: CASSPLADTQYF.